This is a list of T cell receptor beta chains from one sample in a study of OX40 agonist ivuxolimab in advanced cancers. TCRdb keeps only in-frame clones here, not all; method: immunoSEQ multiplex PCR. The sample shows over 45,000 clones, over 75% of them seen only once. The source was CD4+ or CD8+ T cells sorted from blood, collected in a trial of the OX40 agonist ivuxolimab. All receptors come from an adult with an advanced solid tumor such as melanoma, head and neck, liver or kidney cancer. Both conserved end residues are part of each CDR3.

j_call: TRBJ1-1
v_call: TRBV29-1
cdr3_aa: CSGRAPPVLNTEAFF

j_call: TRBJ1-3
v_call: TRBV9
cdr3_aa: CASTPGFAGNTIYF

j_call: TRBJ2-7
v_call: TRBV4-1
cdr3_aa: CASSQDLGGPYEQYF

j_call: TRBJ1-4
v_call: TRBV19
cdr3_aa: CASSRTATNEKLFF

j_call: TRBJ1-2
v_call: TRBV5-6
cdr3_aa: CASSFSANYGYTF

j_call: TRBJ1-2
v_call: TRBV20-1
cdr3_aa: CRIDRDYGYTF

j_call: TRBJ2-6
v_call: TRBV28
cdr3_aa: CASSVRDRRGSSGANVLTF

j_call: TRBJ2-1
v_call: TRBV7-9
cdr3_aa: CASSLLEAGLHNEQFF

j_call: TRBJ2-5
v_call: TRBV7-9
cdr3_aa: CASSQGVGLQETQYF

j_call: TRBJ2-5
v_call: TRBV7-3
cdr3_aa: CARTQDRGTRKTQYF

j_call: TRBJ2-7
v_call: TRBV7-9
cdr3_aa: CASGDTTYEQYF

j_call: TRBJ1-2
v_call: TRBV29-1
cdr3_aa: CSVEEAVYGYTF

j_call: TRBJ2-7
v_call: TRBV4-1
cdr3_aa: CASSQDSLRWIHYEQYF

j_call: TRBJ2-3
v_call: TRBV5-1
cdr3_aa: CASRSSREDTQYF

j_call: TRBJ2-7
v_call: TRBV9
cdr3_aa: CASSLRDRGFDEQYF

j_call: TRBJ2-7
v_call: TRBV5-4
cdr3_aa: CASSSGLADSYEQYF

j_call: TRBJ2-3
v_call: TRBV6-1
cdr3_aa: CASSDGQASTDTQYF

j_call: TRBJ1-1
v_call: TRBV11-2
cdr3_aa: CASSLLPRGGNTEAFF

j_call: TRBJ2-7
v_call: TRBV18
cdr3_aa: CASSPNRDYEQYF

j_call: TRBJ2-1
v_call: TRBV7-6
cdr3_aa: CASSSRQGLADYNEQFF

j_call: TRBJ1-2
v_call: TRBV25-1
cdr3_aa: CASSAPASYGYTF

j_call: TRBJ1-3
v_call: TRBV9
cdr3_aa: CASSVGALNSGNTIYF

j_call: TRBJ1-1
v_call: TRBV29-1
cdr3_aa: CSVDPGRSTEAFF

j_call: TRBJ2-7
v_call: TRBV9
cdr3_aa: CASSVGGSGKSYEQYF

j_call: TRBJ2-3
v_call: TRBV9
cdr3_aa: CASSVDEGFTDTQYF

j_call: TRBJ1-2
v_call: TRBV28
cdr3_aa: CASSSLTLPGNYGYTF

j_call: TRBJ2-4
v_call: TRBV9
cdr3_aa: CASSGEALDIQYF

j_call: TRBJ2-4
v_call: TRBV7-9
cdr3_aa: CASSLVTGVFDIQYF

j_call: TRBJ2-3
v_call: TRBV6-5
cdr3_aa: CATESGGGGDTQYF

j_call: TRBJ1-1
v_call: TRBV9
cdr3_aa: CASSAGTRTEAFF

j_call: TRBJ1-4
v_call: TRBV15
cdr3_aa: CATSRDPGVDEKLFF

j_call: TRBJ2-1
v_call: TRBV6-1
cdr3_aa: CASSEAGVYNEQFF

j_call: TRBJ2-5
v_call: TRBV7-7
cdr3_aa: CASSRTSGGQETQYF

j_call: .
v_call: TRBV7-9
cdr3_aa: CASSRGTGPYEQYF

j_call: TRBJ1-1
v_call: TRBV7-8
cdr3_aa: CASSPRGSGTEAFF

j_call: TRBJ2-7
v_call: TRBV18
cdr3_aa: CASSLGLGEGDEQYF

j_call: TRBJ2-4
v_call: TRBV6-1
cdr3_aa: CASRARQLAKNIQYF

j_call: TRBJ2-2
v_call: TRBV10-3
cdr3_aa: CAISESLAGGPPGELFF

j_call: TRBJ2-5
v_call: TRBV6-6
cdr3_aa: CASRPKEGMQYF

j_call: TRBJ2-2
v_call: TRBV5-6
cdr3_aa: CASSWGTATGELFF

j_call: TRBJ2-3
v_call: TRBV4-1
cdr3_aa: CASSQAGQGIDTQYF